A single T cell receptor beta chain is shown here with its context. Its target is not known. V lost 8 bases and J lost 2, with 16 bases in between. Germline lookup yields CDR1 GTSNPN and CDR2 SVGIG (reference sequence). The CDR3 consists of 13 residues. These data originate in a study of shared clonotypes between healthy human individuals. Replicate PCRs from sorted subsets contained roughly 200 ng DNA, which is around 29,000 T cell genomes. The data were produced by immunoSEQ multiplex PCR, yet TCRdb's version contains in-frame clones alone and is incomplete. The table shows about 2.4 million clones, with around 94% occurring only once. Overall study results and limits: Few donors limited the genetic and exposure-history diversity represented.

The chain couples TRBV30 to TRBJ2-7, with a weak D call TRBD2 (5 bases). Material for sequencing was naive CD4+ T cells sorted from blood. Subset reported: CD45RA+ positively selected. This clonotype originated in a man aged 18 to 29 in good health. The CDR3 spells CAGGTRGTYEQYF. CDR3 bases: TGTGCCGGAGGAACCCGGGGAACCTACGAGCAGTACTTC.